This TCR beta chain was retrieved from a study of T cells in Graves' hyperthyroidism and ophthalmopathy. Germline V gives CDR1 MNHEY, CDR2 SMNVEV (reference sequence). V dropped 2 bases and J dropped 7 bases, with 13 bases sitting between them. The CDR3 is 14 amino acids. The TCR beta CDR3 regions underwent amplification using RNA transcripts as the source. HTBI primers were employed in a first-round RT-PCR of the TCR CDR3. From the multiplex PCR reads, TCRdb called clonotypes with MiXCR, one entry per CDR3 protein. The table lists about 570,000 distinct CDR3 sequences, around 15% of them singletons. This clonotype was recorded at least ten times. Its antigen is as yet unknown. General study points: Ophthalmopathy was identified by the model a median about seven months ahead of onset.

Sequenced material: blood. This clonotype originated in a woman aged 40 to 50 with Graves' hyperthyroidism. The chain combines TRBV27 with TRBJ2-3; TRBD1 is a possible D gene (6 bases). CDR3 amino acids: CASSLTLQGHTQYF. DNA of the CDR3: TGTGCCAGCAGTTTAACCCTACAGGGTCATACGCAGTATTTT.